The T cell receptor (beta chain) described here comes from a study of blood T cell repertoires in COVID-19. Study overall: Acute-phase and convalescent COVID-19 samples originated in the United States, Italy and Spain. The analysed material was cDNA or gDNA that came from T cells, B-cell-depleted T cells, or PBMCs.

The CDR3 is 15 amino acids. Looked up from germline, CDR1 is SSHAT and CDR2 is FNYEAQ (reference sequence). V gave up 5 bases and J gave up 4 bases; unmatched junction bases: 5. Original processing notes: By means of reference gene primer amplification, nucleated cell counts were estimated. Some clones are missing from TCRdb's copy, which holds only in-frame ones; the method was immunoSEQ multiplex PCR. From that table come the V and J calls and clone size; the DNA was used to work out D and trimming. The table has 300,000 to 350,000 clones, 80% to 90% seen once; the top ten hold approximately 9.4%. In Seattle, patients joined the study during active infection and were tracked longitudinally.

Sequencing was carried out using peripheral blood. The sequence was collected from a man aged 25-45 years with COVID-19, enrolled during active disease. The chain recombines TRBV7-7 with TRBJ2-1; 10 positions agree with TRBD2. CDR3 residues: CASSESSGGYNEQFF. The CDR3 region has the DNA TGTGCCAGCAGCGAAAGTAGCGGGGGGTACAATGAGCAGTTCTTC.